These 2 T cell receptor beta chains originate from one sample sequenced in a study of blood T cell repertoires in COVID-19. Libraries were prepared by immunoSEQ multiplex PCR; TCRdb keeps only in-frame clonotypes and omits some of them. The sample includes some 270,000 clones, 80% to 90% of them seen just once. Sample: PBMCs or T cells enriched from blood (not recorded which). The origin of the receptors is a woman aged 40 to 50 who had been exposed to COVID-19.

The rearrangement uses TRBV27 and TRBJ2-3, with TRBD2 matching over 12 bases. The CDR3 totals 17 residues. From germline, CDR1 is MNHEY and CDR2 SMNVEV (reference sequence). V lost 5 bases and J lost 0; bases outside the gene matches: 6. The CDR3 DNA sequence: TGTGCCAGCAGTCACCGCGGACTAGCGGGGAGCACAGATACGCAGTATTTT. Amino acid sequence: CASSHRGLAGSTDTQYF.

This clone was seen more than once but under ten times. Other nucleotide sequences in the sample specify the same CDR3. The chain is built from TRBV3-1 (or the pseudogene TRBV3-2) and TRBJ2-7; tentative D call: TRBD2 (6 bases). The germline CDR1 and CDR2 sequences are LGHDT and YNNKEL (reference sequence). CDR3 length: 14 amino acids. V dropped 3 bases and J dropped 1 base, with 10 bases sitting between them. For the CDR3, the DNA is TGTGCCAGCAGCCAGGGACTCGCTTCCTACGAGCAGTACTTC. Translation: CASSQGLASYEQYF.